This TCR beta chain was identified in a study of T cell repertoires in ileal Crohn's disease. Overall study context: About half of patients got postoperative therapy: under twelve thiopurines, fewer than 20 anti-TNF.

Trimming at V came to 1 base and at J to 0 bases, leaving 4 bases not matched to a gene. Germline V gene sequence: CDR1 LGHNA, CDR2 YSLEER. The CDR3 has 16 amino acids. Libraries were prepared by immunoSEQ multiplex PCR; TCRdb keeps only in-frame clonotypes and omits some of them. Of some 10,000 clones in the sample, over 65% were seen once. Stated time point: neoterminal ileum biopsy at postoperative endoscopy, about 6 months after surgery. This clone appeared a single time. Its antigen is not identified. Study results and caveats: Every patient over 26.8% clonality showed endoscopic recurrence. The median delay to postoperative endoscopy was under nine months.

The rearrangement links TRBV4-3 to TRBJ2-3, with TRBD2 matching over 7 bases. The receptor was derived from an adult with Crohn's disease. Input material: ileal tissue. Here the CDR3 DNA reads TGCGCCAGCAGCCAAGCGCGCGGGGGTAGCACAGATACGCAGTATTTT. The encoded protein is CASSQARGGSTDTQYF.